A single sample is the source of the 8 T cell receptor beta chains below, sequenced in a study of radiotherapy plus CTLA-4 blockade in lung cancer. The assay was immunoSEQ multiplex PCR, and TCRdb's table has in-frame clones only and misses some. This table holds about 86,000 clones, 75% to 90% found once. The sample in question was peripheral blood, obtained from a patient treated with radiotherapy plus ipilimumab. The receptors shown here come from a human donor with non-small cell lung cancer who had stable disease on radiotherapy plus ipilimumab.

About this clone: The sample holds other DNA sequences that translate to the same CDR3. V gene TRBV5-6 combines with J gene TRBJ2-4; D perhaps matches TRBD2 (5 bases). Germline V CDR1 and CDR2: SGHDT, YYEEEE. This CDR3 has 14 amino acids. Trimming removed 4 bases from V and 1 base from J, with 9 bases in between. CDR3 DNA sequence: TGTGCCAGCAGCCCCCCGGGGGCCAAAAACATTCAGTACTTC. Amino acid sequence: CASSPPGAKNIQYF.

The chain uses TRBV5-4 and TRBJ2-5, with a weak D call TRBD1 (5 bases). The CDR3 consists of 14 residues. Germline loops: CDR1 SGHNT, CDR2 YYREEE (reference sequence). Trimming removed 4 bases from V and 2 bases from J, with 12 bases in between. In DNA form, the CDR3 reads TGTGCCAGCAGCCCAGGACACCTTCAAGAGACCCAGTACTTC. Its translation: CASSPGHLQETQYF.

V is TRBV28 and J is TRBJ2-5; TRBD2 might be the D (6 bases). With 4 bases removed from V and 5 bases from J, the gap between germline ends came to 17 bases. Per the germline V gene, CDR1 is MDHEN and CDR2 is SYDVKM. This CDR3 is 15 amino acids long. This CDR3 is CASSYWAVAGETQYF. DNA for the CDR3: TGTGCCAGCAGTTATTGGGCTGTGGCGGGGGAGACCCAGTACTTC.

This rearrangement joins TRBV5-6 to TRBJ1-2; D is unresolved. Trimming cost V 2 bases and J 4 bases, with 12 bases left between them. This CDR3 is built from 14 residues. CDR1 is SGHDT, CDR2 YYEEEE, per germline. The CDR3 protein is CASSFRTMSYGYTF. The CDR3 DNA reads as TGTGCCAGCAGCTTCCGGACCATGAGCTATGGCTACACCTTC.

In nucleotides, the CDR3 is TGTGCCAGCAGTGCCCAGGCCGGGACTAGCTACGAGCAGTACTTC. This sequence encodes CASSAQAGTSYEQYF. The rearrangement joins TRBV2 to TRBJ2-7; TRBD2 matches at 8 bases. This CDR3 region has 15 residues. Trimming at V came to 4 bases and at J to 3 bases, leaving 8 bases not matched to a gene. The germline V gene has CDR1 SNHLY and CDR2 FYNNEI.

The genes are TRBV21-1 and TRBJ2-5. TRBV21-1 is a pseudogene. CDR3 length: 15 amino acids. The CDR3 spells CASSKGGSSSKTQYF. In DNA, the CDR3 is TGTGCCAGCAGCAAAGGGGGTTCTAGTTCGAAGACCCAGTACTTC.

This chain joins TRBV28 and TRBJ2-5; possible D gene TRBD2, 6 bases. The germline V gene has CDR1 MDHEN and CDR2 SYDVKM. V was shortened by 6 bases and J by 1 base, with 15 bases between the two germline ends. The CDR3 contains 15 residues. The chain's CDR3 is CASRPSGLGQETQYF. The CDR3, as DNA: TGTGCCAGCAGACCCTCGGGACTGGGCCAAGAGACCCAGTACTTC.

This chain joins TRBV4-1 and TRBJ2-5; TRBD2 might be the D (7 bases). Germline V gene sequence: CDR1 MGHRA, CDR2 YSYEKL. CDR3 size: 15 residues. V shed 0 bases and J shed 5 bases, with 13 bases lying between them. The CDR3: CASSQEGGHLETQYF. CDR3 coding DNA: TGCGCCAGCAGCCAAGAGGGGGGGCATCTGGAGACCCAGTACTTC.